These 9 T cell receptor beta chains originate from one sample sequenced in a study of CD8+ T cells in alopecia areata. Treatment given: oral pan-JAK inhibitor, 5-10 mg twice daily. Extracted from the samples, RNA was reverse transcribed into cDNA to serve as the sequencing template. Using immunoSEQ multiplex PCR, the repertoire was profiled, and TCRdb retains in-frame clones only, with some absent. In the table there are over 100,000 clones, approximately 54% of which are singletons. Sequencing used CD8+ T cells sorted from blood, obtained at week 24, from a patient treated with tofacitinib. Source of these receptors: a human donor with alopecia areata.

The chain joins TRBV5-1 to TRBJ1-1; 8 bases fit TRBD1. Germline V CDR1 and CDR2: SGHRS, YFSETQ. This CDR3 contains 17 residues. The ends lost 6 bases at V and 3 bases at J; junction bases unmatched: 16. The CDR3 DNA sequence: TGCGCCAGCACCACCTCAGGGGGCGCGGGTTGGCACACTGAAGCTTTCTTT. It specifies CASTTSGGAGWHTEAFF.

Concerning this clone itself: An end of the junction does not agree with germline; a read error may underlie this. The chain links TRBV6-5 to TRBJ1-5, with D maybe TRBD1 (6 bases). The CDR3 extends over 14 amino acids. Germline loops: CDR1 MNHEY, CDR2 SVGAGI. The DNA of the CDR3 is TGCGCCAGCTGGAATGGACAGCATAATCAGCCCCAGCATTTT. Residues: CASWNGQHNQPQHF.

CDR3 sequence (DNA): TGTGCCAGCTCACTAAGGGACCTCTCCTACGAGCAGTACTTC. This gives the protein CASSLRDLSYEQYF. The rearrangement uses TRBV18 and TRBJ2-7; perhaps D is TRBD1 or TRBD2 (5 bases each). The CDR3 is 14 amino acids. Germline V lookup: CDR1 KGHSH, CDR2 LQKENI. With 4 bases removed from V and 0 bases from J, the gap between germline ends came to 10 bases.

The rearrangement joins TRBV27 to TRBJ2-6; D gene unclear. The CDR3 sequence is 15 residues long. Germline V lookup: CDR1 MNHEY, CDR2 SMNVEV (reference sequence). With 5 bases removed from V and 0 bases from J, the gap between germline ends came to 8 bases. The CDR3 loop reads CASSDSSSGANVLTF. The CDR3 nucleotides are TGTGCCAGCAGTGACTCGAGCTCTGGGGCCAACGTCCTGACTTTC.

This clone was observed a handful of times. V is TRBV6-4 and J is TRBJ1-1, with 11 bases that match TRBD1. The V gene end was trimmed by 4 bases and the J gene end by 4 bases; junction bases not matched to a gene: 2. This CDR3 region has 14 residues. The germline V gene encodes CDR1 MRHNA and CDR2 SNTAGT. The CDR3 DNA sequence: TGTGCCAGCAGTGCCGGGACAGGGGGCACTGAAGCTTTCTTT. Translated: CASSAGTGGTEAFF.

The chain is built from TRBV6-4 and TRBJ1-5; tentative D call: TRBD1 (5 bases). CDR3 length: 15 residues. V lost 6 bases, J lost 0 bases, and 12 bases lay in between. CDR1 is MRHNA and CDR2 is SNTAGT in the germline V gene. CDR3 protein: CASSAQEDSNQPQHF. In nucleotides, the CDR3 is TGTGCCAGCAGCGCACAGGAGGATAGCAATCAGCCCCAGCATTTT.

A few counts support this clone. Other DNA sequences in the same sample also yield this CDR3. As DNA, the CDR3 is TGTGCCATCAGTGAATCAGGGGGATTGAACACTGAAGCTTTCTTT. It is translated as CAISESGGLNTEAFF. This chain joins TRBV10-3 and TRBJ1-1; 7 nucleotides agree with TRBD1. This CDR3 spans 15 amino acids. V lost 3 bases, J lost 0 bases, and 4 bases stayed unmatched. Germline V gene data show CDR1 as ENHRY and CDR2 as SYGVKD.

This sequence joins TRBV30 and TRBJ1-1; D is unclear. The CDR3 sequence is 13 residues long. Deletions cut 3 bases from V and 3 bases from J, with 11 bases between. Germline V gives CDR1 GTSNPN, CDR2 SVGIG (reference sequence). CDR3 sequence reads: CAWRVGVYTEAFF. The CDR3 DNA follows: TGTGCCTGGAGAGTTGGGGTATACACTGAAGCTTTCTTT. The full variable domain, in which reference TRBV30 and TRBJ1-1 provide the parts outside the CDR3, is SQTIHQWPATLVQPVGSPLSLECTVEGTSNPNLYWYRQAAGRGLQLLFYSVGIGQISSEVPQNLSASRPQDRQFILSSKKLLLSDSGFYLCAWRVGVYTEAFFGQGTRLTVV.

This clone appeared a few times. The chain joins TRBV27 to TRBJ1-5; weak D call: TRBD1 (5 bases). Between the trimmed V and J ends, which lost 5 bases and 1 base, there was a span of 12 bases. This CDR3 comprises 15 residues. Germline loops: CDR1 MNHEY, CDR2 SMNVEV (reference sequence). The CDR3 spells CASSLEWGSNQPQHF. The CDR3 DNA reads as TGTGCCAGCAGTCTAGAGTGGGGCAGCAATCAGCCCCAGCATTTT.